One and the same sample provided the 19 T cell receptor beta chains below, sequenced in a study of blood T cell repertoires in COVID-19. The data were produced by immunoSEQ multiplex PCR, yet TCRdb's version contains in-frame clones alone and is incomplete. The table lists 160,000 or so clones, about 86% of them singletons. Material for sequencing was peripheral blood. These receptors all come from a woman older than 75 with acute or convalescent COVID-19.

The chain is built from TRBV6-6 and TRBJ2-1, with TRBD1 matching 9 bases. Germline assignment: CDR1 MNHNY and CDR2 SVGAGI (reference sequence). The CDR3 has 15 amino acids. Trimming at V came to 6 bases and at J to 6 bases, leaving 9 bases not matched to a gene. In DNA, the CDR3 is TGTGCCAGCAGCCTGCCGGGACAGGGATTCAATGAGCAGTTCTTC. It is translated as CASSLPGQGFNEQFF.

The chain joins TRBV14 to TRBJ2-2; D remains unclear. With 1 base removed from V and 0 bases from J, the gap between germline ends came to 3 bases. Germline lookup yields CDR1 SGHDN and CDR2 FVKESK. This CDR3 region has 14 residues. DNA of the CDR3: TGTGCCAGCAGCCAAGTCGCGAACACCGGGGAGCTGTTTTTT. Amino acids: CASSQVANTGELFF.

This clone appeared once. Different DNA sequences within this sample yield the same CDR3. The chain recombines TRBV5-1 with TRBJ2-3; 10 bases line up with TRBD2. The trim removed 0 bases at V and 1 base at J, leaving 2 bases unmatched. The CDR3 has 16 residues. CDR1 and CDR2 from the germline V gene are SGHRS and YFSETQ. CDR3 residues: CASSLGGTSGTDTQYF. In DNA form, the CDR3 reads TGCGCCAGCAGCTTGGGTGGGACTAGCGGCACAGATACGCAGTATTTT.

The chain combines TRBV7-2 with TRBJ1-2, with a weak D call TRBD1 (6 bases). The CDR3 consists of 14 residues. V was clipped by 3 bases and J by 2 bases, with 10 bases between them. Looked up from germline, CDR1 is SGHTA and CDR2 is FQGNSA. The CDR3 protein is CASSFSQGNYGYTF. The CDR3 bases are TGTGCCAGCAGCTTTAGCCAGGGGAACTATGGCTACACCTTC. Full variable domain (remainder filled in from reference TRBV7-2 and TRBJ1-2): GAGVSQSPSNKVTEKGKDVELRCDPISGHTALYWYRQSLGQGLEFLIYFQGNSAPDKSGLPSDRFSAERTGGSVSTLTIQRTQQEDSAVYLCASSFSQGNYGYTFGSGTRLTVV.

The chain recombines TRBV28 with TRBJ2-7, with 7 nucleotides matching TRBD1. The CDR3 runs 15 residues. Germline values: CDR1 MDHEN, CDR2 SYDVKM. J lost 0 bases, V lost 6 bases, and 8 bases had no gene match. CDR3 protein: CASRSRGGGSYEQYF. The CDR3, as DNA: TGTGCCAGCAGGTCTAGAGGGGGCGGCTCCTACGAGCAGTACTTC.

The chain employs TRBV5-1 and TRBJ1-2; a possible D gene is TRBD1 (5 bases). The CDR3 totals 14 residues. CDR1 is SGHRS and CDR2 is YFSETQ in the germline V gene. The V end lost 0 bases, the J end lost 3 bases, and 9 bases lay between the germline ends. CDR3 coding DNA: TGCGCCAGCAGCTTGGGACAGATCCACTATGGCTACACCTTC. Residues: CASSLGQIHYGYTF.

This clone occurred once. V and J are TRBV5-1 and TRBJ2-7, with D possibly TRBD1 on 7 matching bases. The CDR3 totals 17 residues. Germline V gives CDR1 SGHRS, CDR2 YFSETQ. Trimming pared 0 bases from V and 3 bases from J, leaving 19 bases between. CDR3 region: CASSLAGGAGGYYEQYF. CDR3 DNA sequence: TGCGCCAGCAGCTTGGCCGGCGGGGCAGGGGGGTACTACGAGCAGTACTTC.

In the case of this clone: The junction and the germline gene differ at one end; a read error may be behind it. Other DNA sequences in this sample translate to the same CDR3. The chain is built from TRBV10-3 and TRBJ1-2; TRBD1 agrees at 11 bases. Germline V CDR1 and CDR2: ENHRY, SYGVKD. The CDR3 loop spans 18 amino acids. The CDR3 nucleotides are TGTGCCATCAGTGTGGACAGGGGGCGAGTTAGTATTAACTATGGCTACACCTTT. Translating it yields CAISVDRGRVSINYGYTF.

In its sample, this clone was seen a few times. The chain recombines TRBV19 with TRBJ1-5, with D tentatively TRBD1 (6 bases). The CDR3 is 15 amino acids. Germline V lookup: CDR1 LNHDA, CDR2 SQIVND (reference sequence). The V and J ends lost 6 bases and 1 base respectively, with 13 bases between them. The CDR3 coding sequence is TGTGCCAGTAGAACAGGGTCCAGGAGCAATCAGCCCCAGCATTTT. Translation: CASRTGSRSNQPQHF.

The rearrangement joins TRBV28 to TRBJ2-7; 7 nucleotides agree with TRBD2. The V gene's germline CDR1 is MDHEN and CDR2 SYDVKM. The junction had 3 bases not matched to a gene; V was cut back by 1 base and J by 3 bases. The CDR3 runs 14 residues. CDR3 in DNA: TGTGCCAGCAGTTTATACGGGGGGAACTACGAGCAGTACTTC. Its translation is CASSLYGGNYEQYF.

The CDR3 loop is CASSFGGGANEQFF. CDR3 in DNA: TGTGCCAGCAGCTTCGGCGGGGGGGCCAATGAGCAGTTCTTC. The chain has TRBV11-3 and TRBJ2-1; 9 bases agree with TRBD2. Per the germline V gene, CDR1 is SGHNT and CDR2 is YENEEA. Trimming took 3 bases from V and 6 from J; bases not matched to a gene: 3. CDR3 size: 14 residues.

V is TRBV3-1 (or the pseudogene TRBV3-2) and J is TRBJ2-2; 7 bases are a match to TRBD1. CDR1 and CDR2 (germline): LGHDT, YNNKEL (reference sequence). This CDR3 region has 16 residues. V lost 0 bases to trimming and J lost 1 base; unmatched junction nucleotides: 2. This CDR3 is CASSQDRTGNTGELFF. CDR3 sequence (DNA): TGTGCCAGCAGCCAAGATCGGACAGGGAACACCGGGGAGCTGTTTTTT.

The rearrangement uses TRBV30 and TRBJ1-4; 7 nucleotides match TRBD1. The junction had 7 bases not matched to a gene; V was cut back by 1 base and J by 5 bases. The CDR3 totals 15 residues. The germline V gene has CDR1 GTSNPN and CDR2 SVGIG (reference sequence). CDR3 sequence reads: CAWSARDRLNEKLFF. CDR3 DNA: TGTGCCTGGAGTGCGCGGGACAGATTAAATGAAAAACTGTTTTTT.

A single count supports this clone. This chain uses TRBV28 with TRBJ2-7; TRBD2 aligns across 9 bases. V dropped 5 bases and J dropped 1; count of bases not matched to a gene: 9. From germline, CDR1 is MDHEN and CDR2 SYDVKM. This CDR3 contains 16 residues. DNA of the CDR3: TGTGCCAGCAGTAAACAGACTAGCGGTTGGTCCTACGAGCAGTACTTC. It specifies CASSKQTSGWSYEQYF.

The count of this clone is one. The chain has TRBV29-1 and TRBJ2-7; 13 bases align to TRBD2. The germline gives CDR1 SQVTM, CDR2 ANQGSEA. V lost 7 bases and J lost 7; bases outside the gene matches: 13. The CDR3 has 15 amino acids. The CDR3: CSAKLAGGPMTEQYF. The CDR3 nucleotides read TGCAGCGCAAAACTAGCGGGAGGGCCGATGACGGAGCAGTACTTC.

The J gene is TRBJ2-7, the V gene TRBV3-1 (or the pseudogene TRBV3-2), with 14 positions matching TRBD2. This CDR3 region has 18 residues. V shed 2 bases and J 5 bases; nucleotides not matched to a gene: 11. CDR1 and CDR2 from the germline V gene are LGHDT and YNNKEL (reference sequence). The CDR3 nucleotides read TGTGCCAGCAGCCAAAGACTAGCGGGAGGGCCCAAAGATGACGAGCAGTACTTC. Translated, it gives CASSQRLAGGPKDDEQYF.

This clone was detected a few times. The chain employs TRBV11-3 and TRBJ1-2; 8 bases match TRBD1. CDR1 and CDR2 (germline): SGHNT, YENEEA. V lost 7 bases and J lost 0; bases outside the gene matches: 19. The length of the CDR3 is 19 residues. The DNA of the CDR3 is TGTGCCAGCAACCCGGCCGCCAGGGACAGGCATGTTCCTAACTATGGCTACACCTTC. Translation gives CASNPAARDRHVPNYGYTF.

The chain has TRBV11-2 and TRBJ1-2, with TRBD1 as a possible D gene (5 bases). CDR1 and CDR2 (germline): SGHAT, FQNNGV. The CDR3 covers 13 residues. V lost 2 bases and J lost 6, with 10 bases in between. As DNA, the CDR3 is TGTGCCAGCAGCTTAAGCCAGGGCAATGGCTACACCTTC. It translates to CASSLSQGNGYTF.

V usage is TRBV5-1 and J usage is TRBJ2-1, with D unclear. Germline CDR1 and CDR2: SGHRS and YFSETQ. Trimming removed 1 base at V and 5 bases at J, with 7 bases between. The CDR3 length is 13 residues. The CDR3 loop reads CASSLIENNEQFF. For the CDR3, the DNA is TGCGCCAGCAGCTTGATAGAGAACAATGAGCAGTTCTTC.